This T cell receptor beta chain appears in the sequencing data of a study of human T cells and chemical hapten exposure. This CDR3 region has 14 residues. V shed 2 bases, J shed 2 bases, and the junction held 2 bases outside the gene matches. Germline values: CDR1 SEHNR, CDR2 FQNEAQ (reference sequence). This clonotype was observed a few times. Time point in this sample: patch test 2, 6 weeks after DPC sensitization. Treatment noted: therapeutic diphenylcyclopropenone sensitization with weekly scalp DPC. The study drew its donors from alopecia patients who were 18 to 70 years old and suitable for DPC. Individual cDNA molecules each carried unique molecular identifiers attached by the library. TCRdb analysed the RACE reads with MiXCR anew, one entry per CDR3 protein. This table holds around 82,000 distinct CDR3 sequences, 6% to 8.5% found once.

The chain uses TRBV7-9 and TRBJ2-5, with 7 bases aligning to TRBD2. The sequences come from whole blood, collected in connection with sensitization to the hapten diphenylcyclopropenone (DPC). The sequence derives from a woman aged 30 to 39 with alopecia areata. Some clones in this sample may be carry-over from other donors' samples. The CDR3 loop reads CASSLWGGQETQYF. CDR3 sequence (DNA): TGTGCCAGCAGCTTATGGGGGGGTCAAGAGACCCAGTACTTC. The whole variable domain, filled in from reference TRBV7-9 and TRBJ2-5, reads DTGVSQNPRHKITKRGQNVTFRCDPISEHNRLYWYRQTLGQGPEFLTYFQNEAQLEKSRLLSDRFSAERPKGSFSTLEIQRTEQGDSAMYLCASSLWGGQETQYFGPGTRLLVL.